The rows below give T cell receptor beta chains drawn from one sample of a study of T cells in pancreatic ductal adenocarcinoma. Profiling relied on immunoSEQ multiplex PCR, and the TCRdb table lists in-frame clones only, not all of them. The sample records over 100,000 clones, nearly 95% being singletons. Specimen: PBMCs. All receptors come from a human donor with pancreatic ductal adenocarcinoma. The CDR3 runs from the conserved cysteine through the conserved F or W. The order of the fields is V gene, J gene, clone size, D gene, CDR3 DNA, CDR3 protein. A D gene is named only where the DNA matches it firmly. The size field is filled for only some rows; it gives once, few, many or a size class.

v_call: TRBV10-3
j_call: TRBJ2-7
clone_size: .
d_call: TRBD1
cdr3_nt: TGTGCCACGTCCGGGACAGACTCCTACGAGCAGTACTTC
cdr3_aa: CATSGTDSYEQYF

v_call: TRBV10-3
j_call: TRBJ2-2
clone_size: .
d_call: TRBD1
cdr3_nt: TGTGCCATCGGGGACAGGGGGGGTACCGGGGAGCTGTTTTTT
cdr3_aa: CAIGDRGGTGELFF

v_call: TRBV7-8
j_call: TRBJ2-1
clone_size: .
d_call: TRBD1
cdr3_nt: TGTGCCAGCAGCTTAGTGCGACAGGGTACCAATGAGCAGTTCTTC
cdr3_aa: CASSLVRQGTNEQFF

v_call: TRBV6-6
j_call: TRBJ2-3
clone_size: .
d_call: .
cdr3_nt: TGTGCCAGCTCCCCTACAGGGTTAGACGTTGATACGCAGTATTTT
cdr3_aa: CASSPTGLDVDTQYF

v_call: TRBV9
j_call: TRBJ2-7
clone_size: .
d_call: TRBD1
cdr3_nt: TGTGCCAGCAGCGTAGGGGGGACAGGGGCGCAGGACTACGAGCAGTACTTC
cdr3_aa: CASSVGGTGAQDYEQYF

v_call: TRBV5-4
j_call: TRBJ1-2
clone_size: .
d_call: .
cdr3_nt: TGTGCCAGCAGGTCCTTCGGGAACTATGGCTACACCTTC
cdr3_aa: CASRSFGNYGYTF

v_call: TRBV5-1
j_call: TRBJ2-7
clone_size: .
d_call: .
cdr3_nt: TGCGCCAGCAGCTTGGAGGGGGATACTTCCTACGAGCAGTACTTC
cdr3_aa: CASSLEGDTSYEQYF

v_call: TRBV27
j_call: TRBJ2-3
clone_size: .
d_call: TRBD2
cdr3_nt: TGTGCCAGCAGTTTACCCTCTAGCGGGAGTGGTACGCAGTATTTT
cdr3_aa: CASSLPSSGSGTQYF

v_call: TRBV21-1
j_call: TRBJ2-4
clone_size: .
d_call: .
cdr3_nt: TGTGCCAGCAGCCCTAGCGGTGCTCTAGCCAAAAACATTCAGTACTTC
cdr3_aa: CASSPSGALAKNIQYF

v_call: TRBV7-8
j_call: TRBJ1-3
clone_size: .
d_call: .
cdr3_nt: TGTGCCAGCAGCTTAGCGTTTGCAGTCGGAAACACCATATATTTT
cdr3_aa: CASSLAFAVGNTIYF

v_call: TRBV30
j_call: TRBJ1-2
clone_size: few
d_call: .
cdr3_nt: TGTGCCTGGAGTGTGGGGGGGCACTATGGCTACACCTTC
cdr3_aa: CAWSVGGHYGYTF

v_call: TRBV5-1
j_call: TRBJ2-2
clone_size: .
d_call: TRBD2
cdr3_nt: TGCGCCAGCAGCTTTGGACTAGCGGGGAACACCGGGGAGCTGTTTTTT
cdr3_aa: CASSFGLAGNTGELFF

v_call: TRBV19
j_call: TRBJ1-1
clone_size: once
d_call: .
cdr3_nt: TGTGCCAGTAGTATTGCGACAGTGAACACTGAAGCTTTCTTT
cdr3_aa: CASSIATVNTEAFF

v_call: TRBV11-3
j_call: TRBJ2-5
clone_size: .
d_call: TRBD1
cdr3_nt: TGTGCCAGCAGCACCCGGACAGGGGTGGGAGAGACCCAGTACTTC
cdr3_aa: CASSTRTGVGETQYF

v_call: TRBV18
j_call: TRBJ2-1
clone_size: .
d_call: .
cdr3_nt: TGTGCCAGCTCACCACGAGTTGTTGATGAGCAGTTCTTC
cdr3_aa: CASSPRVVDEQFF

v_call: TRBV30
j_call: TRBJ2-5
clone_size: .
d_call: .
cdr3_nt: TGTGCCTGGGTTGGGCCAGGAGGGACCCAGTACTTC
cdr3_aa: CAWVGPGGTQYF

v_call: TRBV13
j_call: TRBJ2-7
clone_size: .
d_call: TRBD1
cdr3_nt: TGTGCCAGCAGCTTAGATCAGGGACAGGGTCACGAGCAGTACTTC
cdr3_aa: CASSLDQGQGHEQYF

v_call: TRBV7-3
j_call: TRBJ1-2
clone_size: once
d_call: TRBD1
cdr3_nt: TGTGCCAGCAGCTCCGGGACAGGGGAAGGCTACACCTTC
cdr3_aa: CASSSGTGEGYTF

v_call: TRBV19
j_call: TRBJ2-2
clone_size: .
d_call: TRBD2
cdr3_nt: TGTGCCAGTAGTGTTAGCGGGAGCACCGGGGAGCTGTTTTTT
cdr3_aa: CASSVSGSTGELFF

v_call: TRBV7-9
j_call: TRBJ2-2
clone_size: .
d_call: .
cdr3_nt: TGTGCCAGCAGCCCAATGAGAGACACCGGGGAGCTGTTTTTT
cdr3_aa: CASSPMRDTGELFF

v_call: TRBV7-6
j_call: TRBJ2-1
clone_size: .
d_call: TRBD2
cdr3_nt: TGTGCCAGCAGCTTGAGAACGTCAAGCGGGAGTGGCTCCTACAATGAGCAGTTCTTC
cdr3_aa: CASSLRTSSGSGSYNEQFF

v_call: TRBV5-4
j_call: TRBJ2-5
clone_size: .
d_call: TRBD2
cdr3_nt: TGTGCCAGCAGCCCAACCGGGACTAGCGGGGGAGAGACCCAGTACTTC
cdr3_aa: CASSPTGTSGGETQYF

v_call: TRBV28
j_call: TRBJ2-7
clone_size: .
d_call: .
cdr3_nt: TGTGCCAGCAGTTTTGAGGGCGGGGAGCAGTACTTC
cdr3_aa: CASSFEGGEQYF

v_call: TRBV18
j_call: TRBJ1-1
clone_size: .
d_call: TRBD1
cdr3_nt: TGTGCCAGCTCACCGAACCCCGTGGACAGGGGCGCTGAAGCTTTCTTT
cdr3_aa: CASSPNPVDRGAEAFF

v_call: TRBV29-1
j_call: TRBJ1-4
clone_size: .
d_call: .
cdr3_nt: TGCAGCGTTGAAGGGGCTGAAAAACTGTTTTTT
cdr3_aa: CSVEGAEKLFF

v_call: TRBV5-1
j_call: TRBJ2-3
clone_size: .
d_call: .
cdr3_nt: TGCGCCAGCAGCTGGGCCTACGATACGCAGTATTTT
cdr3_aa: CASSWAYDTQYF

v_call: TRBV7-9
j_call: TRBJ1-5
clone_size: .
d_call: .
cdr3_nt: TGTGCCAGCAGCTTAGGGGCAGGGGATCAGCCCCAGCATTTT
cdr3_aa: CASSLGAGDQPQHF

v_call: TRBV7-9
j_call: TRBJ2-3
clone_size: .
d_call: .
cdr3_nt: TGTGCCAGCAGCTTAGGAGGGGGAGCTGCAGGGGATACGCAGTATTTT
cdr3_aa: CASSLGGGAAGDTQYF

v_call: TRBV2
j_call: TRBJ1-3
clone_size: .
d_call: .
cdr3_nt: TGTGCCAGATCTGACGGGACTGGCGGAAACACCATATATTTT
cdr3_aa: CARSDGTGGNTIYF

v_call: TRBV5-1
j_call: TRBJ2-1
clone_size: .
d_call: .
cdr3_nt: TGCGCCAGCAGCTTGACGGCGGGAACCTACAATGAGCAGTTCTTC
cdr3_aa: CASSLTAGTYNEQFF

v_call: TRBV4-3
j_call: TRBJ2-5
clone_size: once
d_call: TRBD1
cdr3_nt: TGCGCCAGCAGCCAAGAGGCAGGGGGCGTGTTGTATAGAGAGACCCAGTACTTC
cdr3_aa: CASSQEAGGVLYRETQYF

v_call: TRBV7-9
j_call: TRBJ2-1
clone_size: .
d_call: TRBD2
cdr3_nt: TGTGCCAGCAGCTTAGGAACTAGCGGGAGTCAGAATGAGCAGTTCTTC
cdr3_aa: CASSLGTSGSQNEQFF

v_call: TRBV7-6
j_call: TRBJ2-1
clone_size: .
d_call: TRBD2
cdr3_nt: TGTGCCAGCAGCCGGGACGGGACTAGCGGGGATACCCCGTTGACTGAGCAGTTCTTC
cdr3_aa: CASSRDGTSGDTPLTEQFF

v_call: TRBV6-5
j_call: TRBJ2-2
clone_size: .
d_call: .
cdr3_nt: TGTGCCAGCACCCTGGGGCCCCCGCCTGGGCAGCTGTTTTTT
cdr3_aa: CASTLGPPPGQLFF

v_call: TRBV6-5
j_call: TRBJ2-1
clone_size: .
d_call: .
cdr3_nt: TGTGCCAGCAGTGATAGCTACAATGAGCAGTTCTTC
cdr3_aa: CASSDSYNEQFF